These 32 T cell receptor beta chains were sequenced from one sample in a study of identifying expanded T cells in peripheral blood. Using immunoSEQ multiplex PCR, the repertoire was profiled, and TCRdb retains in-frame clones only, with some absent. This table holds 100,000 or so clones, roughly nine tenths found once. The sequenced material came from blood. The receptors shown here come from a person aged 18 to 75 in good health.

There are a few counts of this clone. The chain recombines TRBV21-1 with TRBJ2-5; the table names TRBD2, a call not compared with the DNA. TRBV21-1 is a listed pseudogene. The CDR3 totals 13 residues. The CDR3 spells CASAPGGAETQYF. CDR3 DNA: TGTGCCAGCGCACCCGGGGGAGCTGAGACCCAGTACTTC.

This chain joins TRBV6-6 and TRBJ1-2, with 11 bases aligning to TRBD1. This CDR3 has 14 amino acids. CDR1 MNHNY and CDR2 SVGAGI come from the germline V gene (reference sequence). V was clipped by 10 bases and J by 6 bases; unmatched bases: 10. The CDR3 sequence is CATYYRDRGDGYTF. DNA of the CDR3: TGTGCCACATACTATAGGGACAGGGGGGATGGCTACACCTTC.

The genes are TRBV6-5 and TRBJ2-7, with TRBD1 identical over 11 bases. V was pared by 10 bases and J by 3 bases, with 5 bases of the junction left unmatched. Germline CDR1 and CDR2: MNHEY and SVGAGI. The CDR3 is 13 residues long. Written as DNA, the CDR3 is TGTGCCACCCACGGGACAGGGGGCTACGAGCAGTACTTC. This gives the protein CATHGTGGYEQYF.

The V and J genes are TRBV5-6 and TRBJ2-3; the D gene could be TRBD1 or TRBD2 (5 bases each). Trimming removed 6 bases at V and 1 base at J, with 9 bases between. CDR3 length: 13 amino acids. The V gene's germline CDR1 is SGHDT and CDR2 YYEEEE. The CDR3, as DNA: TGTGCCAGCAACTGGGGACGCACAGATACGCAGTATTTT. Translating gives CASNWGRTDTQYF.

The chain has TRBV10-2 and TRBJ1-2; maybe TRBD1 (5 bases). Trimming shortened V by 4 bases and J by 8 bases, and 14 bases separated the two germline ends. The CDR3 sequence is 13 residues long. Germline CDR1 reads WSHSY; CDR2 reads SAAADI. The CDR3 bases are TGCGCCAGCAGTGGGGACCCTGGTGCGGGCTACACCTTC. Amino acids: CASSGDPGAGYTF.

The chain couples TRBV2 to TRBJ1-5, with TRBD1 identical over 10 bases. J lost 0 bases, V lost 6 bases, and 11 bases had no gene match. Germline loops: CDR1 SNHLY, CDR2 FYNNEI. CDR3 length: 18 amino acids. CDR3 residues: CASRPGTGVGYSNQPQHF. CDR3 nucleotide sequence: TGTGCCAGCAGACCCGGGACAGGGGTGGGATATAGCAATCAGCCCCAGCATTTT.

The genes are TRBV4-3 and TRBJ2-5; D gene ambiguous. V gave up 1 base and J gave up 2 bases, with 11 bases separating them. The CDR3 loop spans 15 amino acids. CDR1 and CDR2 (germline): LGHNA, YSLEER. The CDR3 DNA reads as TGCGCCAGCAGCCAAGTCGGAAGAATACAAGAGACCCAGTACTTC. Encoded protein: CASSQVGRIQETQYF.

The V gene is TRBV28, the J gene TRBJ2-4; tentative D call: TRBD1 (5 bases). This CDR3 comprises 18 residues. CDR1 MDHEN and CDR2 SYDVKM come from the germline V gene. Trimming left V 3 bases short and J 1 base short, with 19 bases between. DNA for the CDR3: TGTGCCAGCAGTTTTGGTGGGCCAGGGTGGTGGGCCAAAAACATTCAGTACTTC. It encodes CASSFGGPGWWAKNIQYF.

The rearrangement joins TRBV11-2 to TRBJ2-3, with D perhaps given as TRBD1 or TRBD2 (5 bases each). CDR1 is SGHAT, CDR2 FQNNGV, per germline. Deletions cut 3 bases from V and 3 bases from J, with 7 bases between. The CDR3 has 13 residues. Written as DNA, the CDR3 is TGTGCCAGCAGCTTTGAGGGGACAGATACGCAGTATTTT. This sequence encodes CASSFEGTDTQYF.

This rearrangement joins TRBV7-6 to TRBJ2-5; perhaps TRBD2 as D (6 bases). Trimming pared 4 bases from V and 9 bases from J, leaving 18 bases between. The CDR3 is made up of 14 amino acids. Germline CDR1 reads SGHVS; CDR2 reads FNYEAQ. CDR3 protein: CASSSGLGGSAQYF. CDR3 in DNA: TGTGCCAGCAGCTCCGGACTGGGGGGTTCGGCCCAGTACTTC.

The V and J genes are TRBV19 and TRBJ2-5, with D perhaps matching TRBD1 or TRBD2 (6 bases each). Germline CDR1 LNHDA, CDR2 SQIVND (reference sequence). The CDR3 is made up of 15 amino acids. V was trimmed by 5 bases and J by 2 bases, leaving 15 bases between them. CDR3 protein: CASSPETRGQETQYF. The CDR3 coding sequence is TGTGCCAGTAGTCCAGAGACTAGGGGGCAAGAGACCCAGTACTTC.

This clone showed up just a few times. V is TRBV4-3 and J is TRBJ2-5; D is ambiguous. The CDR3 loop spans 13 amino acids. Germline-derived CDR1 and CDR2 are LGHNA and YSLEER. Trimming left V 0 bases short and J 3 bases short, with 5 bases between. The CDR3 nucleotides read TGCGCCAGCAGCCAAGATATGGAAGAGACCCAGTACTTC. Translating gives CASSQDMEETQYF.

J is TRBJ2-3 and V is TRBV7-2; D possibly uses TRBD1 or TRBD2 (5 bases each). V lost 2 bases to trimming and J lost 0 bases, with 12 bases between them. Germline-derived CDR1 and CDR2 are SGHTA and FQGNSA. The CDR3 sequence is 16 residues long. CDR3 region: CASSLYRGTSTDTQYF. The CDR3 bases are TGTGCCAGCAGCTTATACCGGGGCACCAGCACAGATACGCAGTATTTT.

This chain links TRBV9 with TRBJ2-3; possibly TRBD1 or TRBD2 for D (7 bases each). The CDR3 consists of 17 residues. The ends were cut back, 0 bases at V and 4 bases at J, with 18 bases in the middle. CDR1 SGDLS and CDR2 YYNGEE come from the germline V gene. CDR3 region: CASSVDQGGPFADTQYF. For the CDR3, the DNA is TGTGCCAGCAGCGTAGATCAGGGGGGGCCGTTTGCAGATACGCAGTATTTT. The full variable domain, with the rest looked up from reference TRBV9 and TRBJ2-3, is DSGVTQTPKHLITATGQRVTLRCSPRSGDLSVYWYQQSLDQGLQFLIQYYNGEERAKGNILERFSAQQFPDLHSELNLSSLELGDSALYFCASSVDQGGPFADTQYFGPGTRLTVL.

The V and J genes are TRBV27 and TRBJ1-2; no firm D call. V was cut by 4 bases and J by 0 bases, with 15 bases left in between. This CDR3 region has 16 residues. Germline assignment: CDR1 MNHEY and CDR2 SMNVEV (reference sequence). The CDR3 protein is CASSSLRVEANYGYTF. The CDR3 DNA is TGTGCCAGCAGTTCCTTGAGGGTGGAAGCTAACTATGGCTACACCTTC.

The rearrangement links TRBV5-6 to TRBJ1-2; D is perhaps TRBD1 (6 bases). The V gene lost 3 bases and the J gene lost 5 bases, with 17 bases spanning the gap. Germline V CDR1 and CDR2: SGHDT, YYEEEE. The CDR3 has 15 residues. In nucleotides, the CDR3 is TGTGCCAGCAGCTGGGTGGAGGGGGGACGATATGGCTACACCTTC. Its translation is CASSWVEGGRYGYTF.

This sequence joins TRBV2 and TRBJ2-5; 7 positions agree with TRBD1. This CDR3 has 11 amino acids. CDR1 and CDR2 (germline): SNHLY, FYNNEI. The V and J ends lost 9 bases and 5 bases, in that order; junction bases with no gene match: 3. The CDR3 loop is CARTGSETQYF. The CDR3 bases are TGTGCCAGGACAGGGTCGGAGACCCAGTACTTC.

The V gene is TRBV30, the J gene TRBJ1-1, with D unclear. V shed 0 bases and J shed 0 bases, with 5 bases lying between them. The CDR3 totals 13 residues. Germline lookup yields CDR1 GTSNPN and CDR2 SVGIG (reference sequence). In DNA, the CDR3 is TGTGCCTGGAGTGTACAAATGAACACTGAAGCTTTCTTT. Its translation: CAWSVQMNTEAFF.

The J gene is TRBJ1-1, the V gene TRBV5-1; D perhaps matches TRBD1 (6 bases). Germline CDR1 reads SGHRS; CDR2 reads YFSETQ. Between the trimmed V and J ends, which lost 7 bases and 1 base, there was a span of 14 bases. The CDR3 spans 14 residues. CDR3 DNA: TGCGCCAGCGGATCGACAGGATCGAACACTGAAGCTTTCTTT. This translates into CASGSTGSNTEAFF.

The rearrangement links TRBV5-8 to TRBJ1-1; unclear D gene. V was clipped by 6 bases and J by 5 bases, with 17 bases between them. The CDR3 spans 14 residues. Germline values: CDR1 SGHTS, CDR2 YDEGEE. CDR3 in amino acids: CASTSDLLGTEAFF. The CDR3 DNA is TGTGCCAGCACCTCGGACCTCCTCGGGACTGAAGCTTTCTTT.

The gene calls are TRBV19 and TRBJ1-3, with D hard to call. The length of the CDR3 is 15 residues. Germline loops: CDR1 LNHDA, CDR2 SQIVND (reference sequence). Deletions cut 7 bases from V and 3 bases from J, with 16 bases between. CDR3 in DNA: TGTGCCAGTACCCTAACGGGCAGTCTTGGAAACACCATATATTTT. It yields the protein CASTLTGSLGNTIYF.

The genes are TRBV4-3 and TRBJ2-5, with D possibly matching TRBD1 (5 bases). The length of the CDR3 is 14 residues. V was shortened by 1 base and J by 0 bases, with 6 bases between the two germline ends. Germline V lookup: CDR1 LGHNA, CDR2 YSLEER. The CDR3 bases are TGCGCCAGCAGCCAAGGACAGTACCAAGAGACCCAGTACTTC. Residues: CASSQGQYQETQYF.

The chain couples TRBV29-1 to TRBJ1-4; no clear D. Germline CDR1 is SQVTM and CDR2 is ANQGSEA. The CDR3 consists of 12 residues. With 4 bases removed from V and 5 bases from J, the gap between germline ends came to 8 bases. CDR3 amino acids: CSVARQNEKLFF. The CDR3 region has the DNA TGCAGCGTTGCGCGGCAGAATGAAAAACTGTTTTTT.

The chain couples TRBV10-3 to TRBJ2-3; D gene uncertain. The CDR3 is made up of 15 amino acids. The V end was cut by 3 bases, the J end by 1 base, with 11 bases between. Germline lookup yields CDR1 ENHRY and CDR2 SYGVKD. CDR3 DNA sequence: TGTGCCATCAGTGAAATAAATATGGGCACAGATACGCAGTATTTT. It specifies CAISEINMGTDTQYF.

The chain combines TRBV7-9 with TRBJ1-5, with D uncertain. CDR3 size: 14 residues. Trimming removed 1 base from V and 1 base from J, with 5 bases in between. Germline loops: CDR1 SEHNR, CDR2 FQNEAQ (reference sequence). The CDR3 sequence is CASSLGQSNQPQHF. In nucleotides, the CDR3 is TGTGCCAGCAGCTTAGGGCAAAGCAATCAGCCCCAGCATTTT.

The rearrangement uses TRBV7-9 and TRBJ2-5; D gene ambiguous. This CDR3 is 12 amino acids long. The germline V gene encodes CDR1 SEHNR and CDR2 FQNEAQ (reference sequence). The V end lost 5 bases, the J end lost 9 bases, and 13 bases lay between the germline ends. The CDR3 reads CASSGTLGAQYF. CDR3 in DNA: TGTGCCAGCAGCGGAACACTTGGCGCCCAGTACTTC.

The chain links TRBV19 to TRBJ1-4; TRBD1 matches at 7 bases. After removal of 5 bases from V and 8 bases from J, the junction contained 20 bases not matched to a gene. Germline CDR1 reads LNHDA; CDR2 reads SQIVND (reference sequence). This CDR3 has 18 residues. The CDR3 bases are TGTGCCAGTAGTGTACTTAACCTTCCGGGACAGCCTGGCGAAAAACTGTTTTTT. Translation: CASSVLNLPGQPGEKLFF.

The chain recombines TRBV7-9 with TRBJ2-7; 7 positions agree with TRBD1. The CDR3 is made up of 13 amino acids. Germline V gives CDR1 SEHNR, CDR2 FQNEAQ (reference sequence). Losses at the gene ends were 4 bases for V and 2 bases for J; bases not matched to a gene: 2. The chain's CDR3 is CASSSQGAYEQYF. The CDR3 bases are TGTGCCAGCAGCTCCCAGGGGGCCTACGAGCAGTACTTC.

This chain connects TRBV4-1 to TRBJ1-2, with 7 bases that match TRBD1. This CDR3 is 14 amino acids long. Trimming removed 8 bases from V and 5 bases from J; junction bases left unmatched: 11. Germline CDR1 reads MGHRA; CDR2 reads YSYEKL. As DNA, the CDR3 is TGCGCCAGCTGGGGGACAGCCACCCTTTATGGCTACACCTTC. This encodes CASWGTATLYGYTF.

This chain connects TRBV10-3 to TRBJ1-1; no reliable D call. The germline CDR1 and CDR2 sequences are ENHRY and SYGVKD. V gave up 5 bases and J gave up 6 bases, with 13 bases separating them. The CDR3 runs to 13 residues. CDR3 amino acids: CAISSLQVAEAFF. CDR3 nucleotide sequence: TGTGCCATCAGTTCCCTGCAGGTCGCTGAAGCTTTCTTT.

The rearrangement joins TRBV6-5 to TRBJ2-1; D may be TRBD1 or TRBD2 (5 bases each). CDR1 MNHEY and CDR2 SVGAGI come from the germline V gene. Trimming took off 5 bases at V and 2 bases at J, with 13 bases between the two ends. CDR3 length equals 15 residues. CDR3 amino acids: CASSQKRGTYNEQFF. The CDR3 bases are TGTGCCAGCAGTCAGAAGAGGGGTACCTACAATGAGCAGTTCTTC.

A note on this clone: Other DNA sequences in this sample translate to the same CDR3. The V call is TRBV19, the J call TRBJ1-1; D possibly corresponds to TRBD1 (5 bases). Germline V gene data show CDR1 as LNHDA and CDR2 as SQIVND (reference sequence). The V gene lost 6 bases and the J gene lost 0 bases, with 8 bases spanning the gap. This CDR3 has 13 amino acids. The CDR3 coding sequence is TGTGCCAGTAGGAGACAGATGAACACTGAAGCTTTCTTT. It encodes CASRRQMNTEAFF.